Listed here are 10 T cell receptor beta chains from one sample, sequenced in a study of T-cell reconstitution after alpha-beta-depleted transplantation in children (dated by TCRdb to the mid-2010s). These receptors' antigens are unknown. The sample's treatment or condition label, in plain terms: allogeneic hematopoietic cell transplantation with graft depleted of TCRalphabeta T cells and CD19 B cells. The library relied on PCR. Reads for this sample came from an Illumina HiSeq 2500. Molecular barcoding was employed in the preparation of TCR libraries, with unique molecular identifiers being used to normalize TCRbeta repertoire quantification. TCRdb passed the public sequencing reads through fastp at Q25 and MiXCR, retaining productive beta sequences. A single entry per CDR3 protein holds the most common genes and DNA from its merged rows. In all, the sample holds about 300,000 distinct CDR3 sequences, and roughly 7.8% of those were seen once. The ten largest clones capture approximately 8.2% of the sample.

What the research found in general, with its limitations: Over the following months the frequencies of hyperexpanded clones went down, and after one year T-cell counts and TCRbeta diversity were mostly credited to newly produced T cells.

The specimen was peripheral blood, collected 360 days after TCRalphabeta/CD19-depleted stem cell transplant. These receptors came from a female patient younger than 10 who had a stem cell transplant for Fanconi anemia, so the T cells may come from the graft donor.

Comments on this clonotype: A much bigger clone sits one base away, suggesting this may be a read error. The chain links TRBV5-1 to TRBJ2-3; D possibly corresponds to TRBD2 (5 bases). V was cut by 4 bases and J by 11 bases, with 17 bases left in between. Germline lookup yields CDR1 SGHRS and CDR2 YFSETQ. The CDR3 is 13 residues long. The CDR3 DNA follows: TGCGCCAGCAGCCAGCGGTCTGAGGACTGGCAGTATTTT. The encoded protein is CASSQRSEDWQYF.

Notes on this clonotype: Since a much larger clone is just one base distant, this may be a read error. This chain connects TRBV12-3 or TRBV12-4 to TRBJ1-2; TRBD1 matches at 9 bases. This CDR3 contains 15 residues. V lost 6 bases to trimming and J lost 4 bases; unmatched junction nucleotides: 9. For the CDR3, the DNA is TGTGCCAGCAGCCCCGGGAGGACAGGGGCCTATGGCTACACCTTC. As protein: CASSPGRTGAYGYTF.

This clonotype has only a few counts. The chain couples TRBV7-2 to TRBJ2-5, with TRBD1 as a possible D gene (6 bases). Germline V lookup: CDR1 SGHTA, CDR2 FQGNSA. The CDR3 is 14 amino acids. V lost 3 bases and J lost 2, with 10 bases in between. The DNA of the CDR3 is TGTGCCAGCAGCTTGTACAGGGTACAAGAGACCCAGTACTTC. Residues: CASSLYRVQETQYF.

Remarks on this clonotype: A read error may explain this, as a much larger clone is one base away. V usage is TRBV10-3 and J usage is TRBJ1-1; no clear D gene. The CDR3 contains 15 residues. Germline CDR1 and CDR2: ENHRY and SYGVKD. CDR3 DNA sequence: TGTGCCATCAGTAATCACGGAGGTATGAACGCTGAAGCTTTCTTT. It yields the protein CAISNHGGMNAEAFF.

This clonotype was detected ten times or more. V is TRBV5-5 and J is TRBJ1-2; D is ambiguous. Germline CDR1 and CDR2: SGHKS and YYEKEE (reference sequence). The CDR3 consists of 14 residues. Deletions cut 0 bases from V and 8 bases from J, with 14 bases between. CDR3 region: CASSLAWLGSGYTF. The CDR3 nucleotides read TGTGCCAGCAGCTTGGCCTGGCTGGGTTCGGGCTACACCTTC. Full variable domain (remainder filled in from reference TRBV5-5 and TRBJ1-2): DAGVTQSPTHLIKTRGQQVTLRCSPISGHKSVSWYQQVLGQGPQFIFQYYEKEERGRGNFPDRFSARQFPNYSSELNVNALLLGDSALYLCASSLAWLGSGYTFGSGTRLTVV.

In this sample, this clonotype turned up a few times. The chain is built from TRBV14 and TRBJ1-3, with a possible D match to TRBD1 (5 bases). The CDR3 extends over 15 amino acids. The V end was cut by 4 bases, the J end by 0 bases, with 10 bases between. From germline, CDR1 is SGHDN and CDR2 FVKESK. In nucleotides, the CDR3 is TGTGCCAGCAGCCGGGGCCAAGACTCTGGAAACACCATATATTTT. Its protein is CASSRGQDSGNTIYF.

The chain uses TRBV7-8 and TRBJ1-6, with unresolved D. V was cut by 4 bases and J by 3 bases, with 13 bases left in between. CDR1 and CDR2 from the germline V gene are SGHVS and FQNEAQ. This CDR3 is built from 16 residues. The CDR3 loop is CASSSIGAIYNSPLHF. The CDR3 DNA reads as TGTGCCAGCAGCTCCATCGGCGCGATCTATAATTCACCCCTCCACTTT.

This clonotype came up many times. This chain joins TRBV28 and TRBJ2-7; possible D gene TRBD2, 6 bases. From germline, CDR1 is MDHEN and CDR2 SYDVKM. The CDR3 consists of 14 residues. V gave up 5 bases and J gave up 6 bases, with 17 bases separating them. The CDR3 region is CASSLGTLPLEQYF. CDR3 nucleotide sequence: TGTGCCAGCAGTCTGGGGACTCTCCCCCTCGAGCAGTACTTC.

This clonotype was picked up many times. The CDR3 sequence is CASSPPMSGVADTQYF. Here the CDR3 DNA reads TGTGCCAGCAGTCCTCCGATGAGTGGAGTGGCAGATACGCAGTATTTT. The V and J genes are TRBV5-5 and TRBJ2-3; D gene ambiguous. The CDR3 has 16 residues. Germline CDR1 reads SGHKS; CDR2 reads YYEKEE (reference sequence). V lost 5 bases to trimming and J lost 4 bases, with 20 bases between them.

This clonotype was detected many times. The genes are TRBV6-5 and TRBJ1-2; D gene unclear. Trimming pared 0 bases from V and 6 bases from J, leaving 8 bases between. Germline V gene data show CDR1 as MNHEY and CDR2 as SVGAGI. The CDR3 has 13 residues. CDR3 DNA: TGTGCCAGCAGTTACTCGACTTCTCATGGCTACACCTTC. It translates to CASSYSTSHGYTF.